This TCR beta chain was documented in a study of spatial heterogeneity in lung cancer. TCRdb reanalysed the 5' RACE reads using MiXCR and keeps one entry per CDR3 protein. The sample holds fewer than 25,000 distinct CDR3 sequences, 2.5% to 4% seen once. This clonotype was recorded at least ten times. The time point denotes: sample taken at primary tumor resection. Tumor, nontumor lung or frozen PBMC supplied whole RNA that was sequenced unsorted. The donor group consisted of under 90 patients who had untreated, early-stage non-small cell lung cancer. The sample here was PBMCs, taken at surgery. The TCR originated in a female donor with early-stage non-small cell lung cancer.

The CDR3 sequence is CASSATRNQPQHF. CDR3 nucleotides: TGTGCCAGCAGTGCTACAAGAAATCAGCCCCAGCATTTT. The chain carries TRBV27 and TRBJ1-5, with D unresolved. This CDR3 has 13 amino acids. Trimming pared 5 bases from V and 4 bases from J, leaving 9 bases between. The V gene's germline CDR1 is MNHEY and CDR2 SMNVEV (reference sequence).